Given below is one TCR beta chain in context. This clonotype occurred many times. Its antigen is unknown. Base qualities are not recorded, but no much larger clone differs from it by a single base. These data are taken from a study of T cells in Graves' hyperthyroidism and ophthalmopathy (dated by TCRdb to the late 2010s). In terms of the full investigation: Peripheral blood samples were taken at the time of initial diagnosis, prior to any treatment. The paper reports TCR Vbeta CDR3 sequencing of some 140 peripheral blood samples: some 41 ophthalmopathy, fewer than 85 hyperthyroidism and about 17 progressor patients. Whether ophthalmopathy could be predicted prospectively was tested in an independent validation cohort made up of 18 to 20 hyperthyroidism patients plus 17 patients who later progressed to ophthalmopathy. Thyroid tissue and blood T-cell repertoires from more than five Graves' hyperthyroidism patients were also compared in the study. Once sampling was done, hyperthyroidism patients were given methimazole at a starting dose of 30 mg daily, whereas ophthalmopathy patients were given high-dose intravenous methylprednisolone. The approximately 90 discovery patients were divided at random into training and test sets in a 7:3 ratio. TCR V-J signatures able to tell the groups apart were searched for in a discovery cohort of 90 to 100 patients, of whom approximately 40 had Graves' ophthalmopathy and about 60 had stable Graves' hyperthyroidism. Study-wide conclusions, independent of this receptor: In cross-validation, a model built on a 13 V-J signature told ophthalmopathy apart from stable hyperthyroidism with approximately 90% sensitivity and roughly 81% specificity, and in testing the same model reached 80%/75%. Most expanded thyroid clonotypes (frequency above 0.001) were also found in blood, which suggests that blood repertoires may mirror thyroid immune responses. Sample size was not statistically predetermined, and blinding of investigators to group allocation was not performed. In validation, the model predicted progression to ophthalmopathy a median of roughly 6.5 months before onset, with around 70% sensitivity and roughly 73% specificity.

The TCR beta CDR3 regions were amplified from the RNA transcripts. The first round of RT-PCR for the TCR CDR3 was performed with the HTBI primer set and the Qiagen OneStep RT-PCR kit. The libraries were constructed in a second round of multiplex PCR and then size-selected and purified. Sequencing of the libraries was done on an Illumina HiSeq2000 using paired-end 100 bp reads. As for the original processing: SOAPnuke was used to process the raw data, throwing out any read that contained adapters or uncalled bases, had a mean Phred below 15, or lacked an exact constant-primer or identifier match. High-quality paired reads were merged using COPE v1.2.5, and each unique nucleotide sequence was defined as a clonotype. MiTCR v1.1 was used to align the clonotypes against IMGT TRBV, TRBD and TRBJ reference segments. Analysis was restricted to V-J combinations with a frequency above 0.0001, which covered roughly 99% of repertoires. The TCS score was defined as F50 (clonal expansion) divided by E x V (chaos), with BLOSUM62-based TCRdist calculated between CDR3 peptides within each V-J. Welch's t-statistics and random forest reduced fewer than 600 V-J features to 13, which were used in a naive Bayes classifier (R e1071). The raw public reads went through TCRdb reprocessing: fastp at Q25, MiXCR clone calling, in-frame beta chains kept. When rows share a CDR3 protein, they turn into one entry using the most common DNA and genes. For this entry, the V and J calls and clone size follow TCRdb and not the study's own pipeline. This sample has a few hundred thousand distinct CDR3 sequences in its table, and approximately 16% of those were observed once. The top ten clonotypes cover 2.5% to 4% of the sample.

Ophthalmopathy patients had moderately to severely active disease, with a Clinical Activity Score of 3 or more, a NOSPECS grade of 4 or more, and a disease duration of less than 3 months. The study excluded patients with uncontrolled infections, other autoimmune diseases, pregnancy or lactation. Diagnoses were based on clinical symptoms, serum thyroxine and TRAb, thyroid ultrasound and orbital computed tomography. PBMCs were isolated from 8 to 10 ml of fresh peripheral blood by Ficoll-Paque density gradient centrifugation. Trizol reagent was used to extract total RNA, and RNA quality was then checked on an Agilent 2100 Bioanalyzer. Taken from cysteine to phenylalanine, the CDR3 has 16 residues. The read is trimmed to its CDR3 DNA, 48 bases read in frame from base 1. V is pared back by 6 bases and J by 4 bases, with 16 bases lying between the germline termini.

What was sequenced was blood. The chain employs TRBV12-3 or TRBV12-4 and TRBJ2-6; the best D guess is TRBD2, with 5 bases matching. This clonotype was sampled from a woman aged 40 to 50 with Graves' ophthalmopathy. The CDR3: CASSPVGGSGANVLTF. The sequenced DNA is TGTGCCAGCAGCCCCGTTGGCGGGTCGGGGGCCAACGTCCTGACTTTC.